The 25 T cell receptor beta chains given below trace back to one sample, sequenced in a study of blood T cell repertoires in COVID-19. Produced via immunoSEQ multiplex PCR; TCRdb's table is partial and in-frame only. Seen here are tens of thousands of clones, 70% to 85% observed once, and the top ten hold about 8%. Sequenced material: peripheral blood. The origin of the receptors is a human donor in a cohort sampled during active COVID-19.

This chain joins TRBV29-1 and TRBJ1-5, with 9 bases identical to TRBD1. Germline CDR1 SQVTM, CDR2 ANQGSEA. The CDR3 totals 12 residues. After removal of 7 bases from V and 6 bases from J, the junction contained 4 bases not matched to a gene. Here the CDR3 DNA reads TGCAGCGCGGGACAGGGTGGTCAGCCCCAGCATTTT. Amino acids: CSAGQGGQPQHF.

This clone was seen a handful of times. V and J are TRBV7-2 and TRBJ1-6; D ambiguous. Germline CDR1 reads SGHTA; CDR2 reads FQGNSA. CDR3 length equals 12 residues. V lost 5 bases and J 11 bases, leaving 10 bases between the germline ends. CDR3 sequence: CASSTYQPPLHF. The CDR3 nucleotides read TGTGCCAGCAGCACATATCAACCACCCCTCCACTTT.

This sequence joins TRBV5-8 and TRBJ2-2, with 7 bases aligning to TRBD1. Trimming removed 2 bases from V and 6 bases from J; junction bases left unmatched: 4. Germline CDR1 SGHTS, CDR2 YDEGEE. The CDR3 extends over 14 amino acids. The CDR3 reads CASSLEGAPGELFF. The CDR3 region has the DNA TGTGCCAGCAGCTTAGAGGGGGCTCCCGGGGAGCTGTTTTTT.

The V call is TRBV18, the J call TRBJ2-1; a weak D match, TRBD2 (7 bases). This CDR3 spans 16 amino acids. V was cut by 3 bases and J by 7 bases, with 19 bases left in between. CDR1 and CDR2 (germline): KGHSH, LQKENI. Here the CDR3 reads CASSPRGGVSRNEQFF. The CDR3 DNA reads TGTGCCAGCTCACCGAGGGGGGGGGTTTCACGGAATGAGCAGTTCTTC.

This clone was counted a few times. This chain uses TRBV19 with TRBJ1-1; the D gene is possibly TRBD1 (6 bases). Germline CDR1 reads LNHDA; CDR2 reads SQIVND (reference sequence). The CDR3 totals 13 residues. The V end lost 10 bases, the J end lost 2 bases, and 14 bases lay between the germline ends. The CDR3, as DNA: TGTGCCACTCACCCACAGGGAAACACTGAAGCTTTCTTT. Residues: CATHPQGNTEAFF.

The chain has TRBV18 and TRBJ2-1, with D tentatively TRBD1 (6 bases). V was pared by 2 bases and J by 3 bases, with 11 bases between. Germline V gene data show CDR1 as KGHSH and CDR2 as LQKENI. The CDR3 runs to 15 residues. DNA for the CDR3: TGTGCCAGCTCACCAAACCAAGGGGGCTACAATGAGCAGTTCTTC. It specifies CASSPNQGGYNEQFF.

The V call is TRBV6-4, the J call TRBJ1-1; no definite D call. CDR1 and CDR2 from the germline V gene are MRHNA and SNTAGT. Trimming cost V 5 bases and J 1 base, with 8 bases left between them. This CDR3 contains 13 residues. Written as DNA, the CDR3 is TGTGCCAGCAGTACAAATCCGAACACTGAAGCTTTCTTT. It specifies CASSTNPNTEAFF.

The J gene is TRBJ1-3, the V gene TRBV18; 8 bases agree with TRBD1. Germline CDR1 and CDR2: KGHSH and LQKENI. Germline trimming cut 2 bases from V and 3 bases from J; bases unmatched to any gene: 3. There are 15 residues in the CDR3. DNA for the CDR3: TGTGCCAGCTCACCAGGACAGGGTGGTGGAAACACCATATATTTT. Residues: CASSPGQGGGNTIYF.

The gene calls are TRBV5-5 and TRBJ2-7, with TRBD2 as a possible D gene (7 bases). From germline, CDR1 is SGHKS and CDR2 YYEKEE (reference sequence). V was shortened by 4 bases and J by 4 bases, with 15 bases between the two germline ends. The CDR3 runs 14 residues. CDR3 in DNA: TGTGCCAGCAGCCCGATGGGAGGGGGGTACGAGCAGTACTTC. This translates into CASSPMGGGYEQYF.

This chain joins TRBV27 and TRBJ1-1; a weak D match, TRBD1 (6 bases). This CDR3 has 13 residues. Germline CDR1 is MNHEY and CDR2 is SMNVEV (reference sequence). Trimming cost V 2 bases and J 5 bases, with 9 bases left between them. Here the CDR3 reads CASSLQGRTEAFF. The CDR3 nucleotides are TGTGCCAGCAGTTTACAGGGGCGGACTGAAGCTTTCTTT.

In regard to this clone: The same CDR3 arises from other DNA sequences in this sample as well. The chain joins TRBV27 to TRBJ1-4, with unresolved D. The V end lost 5 bases, the J end lost 0 bases, and 4 bases lay between the germline ends. Germline values: CDR1 MNHEY, CDR2 SMNVEV (reference sequence). The CDR3 is 13 amino acids. The CDR3 region is CASSRATNEKLFF. CDR3 bases: TGTGCCAGCAGTCGGGCAACTAATGAAAAACTGTTTTTT.

The chain links TRBV5-1 to TRBJ2-7, with unresolved D. Trimming shortened V by 0 bases and J by 7 bases, and 14 bases separated the two germline ends. The CDR3 contains 14 residues. CDR1 is SGHRS, CDR2 YFSETQ, per germline. The CDR3 DNA reads TGCGCCAGCAGCTTGGCCTCTGGTTCGCGGGAGCAGTACTTC. The encoded protein is CASSLASGSREQYF.

This clone is labeled medium-sized. CDR3 sequence: CASSQDLASGTNTGELFF. In DNA form, the CDR3 reads TGCGCCAGCAGCCAAGATCTTGCGAGCGGGACGAACACCGGGGAGCTGTTTTTT. The chain has TRBV4-3 and TRBJ2-2; TRBD2 matches 7 bases. Germline trimming cut 0 bases from V and 0 bases from J; bases unmatched to any gene: 7. Germline CDR1 and CDR2: LGHNA and YSLEER. The CDR3 covers 18 residues.

This chain connects TRBV7-8 to TRBJ2-1; 11 bases agree with TRBD2. This CDR3 is 17 amino acids long. From germline, CDR1 is SGHVS and CDR2 FQNEAQ. Losses at the gene ends were 5 bases for V and 0 bases for J; bases not matched to a gene: 6. The CDR3 region is CASSPGLAVPSYNEQFF. The CDR3 DNA reads as TGTGCCAGCAGCCCGGGACTAGCGGTGCCCTCCTACAATGAGCAGTTCTTC.

The chain is built from TRBV27 and TRBJ2-1; 8 bases line up with TRBD2. CDR1 is MNHEY, CDR2 SMNVEV, per germline (reference sequence). The junction had 6 bases not matched to a gene; V was cut back by 5 bases and J by 0 bases. The CDR3 length is 16 residues. CDR3 protein: CASSPPGGASYNEQFF. Written as DNA, the CDR3 is TGTGCCAGCAGTCCCCCGGGGGGGGCCTCCTACAATGAGCAGTTCTTC.

This chain links TRBV5-6 with TRBJ2-7; possible D gene TRBD1, 6 bases. The germline V gene has CDR1 SGHDT and CDR2 YYEEEE. This CDR3 is built from 12 residues. The V gene lost 4 bases and the J gene lost 4 bases, with 9 bases spanning the gap. The chain's CDR3 is CASSRQGYEQYF. The CDR3 DNA is TGTGCCAGCAGCCGCCAGGGGTACGAGCAGTACTTC. The entire variable domain, with the rest obtained from reference TRBV5-6 and TRBJ2-7, is as follows: DAGVTQSPTHLIKTRGQQVTLRCSPKSGHDTVSWYQQALGQGPQFIFQYYEEEERQRGNFPDRFSGHQFPNYSSELNVNALLLGDSALYLCASSRQGYEQYFGPGTRLTVT.

The rearrangement joins TRBV27 to TRBJ2-7; tentative D call: TRBD1 (6 bases). Germline V lookup: CDR1 MNHEY, CDR2 SMNVEV (reference sequence). The CDR3 sequence is 12 residues long. V lost 6 bases to trimming and J lost 0 bases, with 6 bases between them. The CDR3 sequence is CASRDSSYEQYF. The CDR3 DNA is TGTGCCAGCAGGGACAGCTCCTACGAGCAGTACTTC.

The rearrangement uses TRBV11-2 and TRBJ2-2, with a possible D match to TRBD2 (6 bases). This CDR3 contains 16 residues. From germline, CDR1 is SGHAT and CDR2 FQNNGV. V shed 5 bases and J shed 6 bases, with 19 bases lying between them. Here the CDR3 DNA reads TGTGCCAGCAGCCCGGGACTCCTCGGCTGGTCCGGGGAGCTGTTTTTT. Amino acids: CASSPGLLGWSGELFF.

This chain joins TRBV14 and TRBJ2-3; 12 positions agree with TRBD2. The CDR3 covers 18 residues. Per germline, CDR1 SGHDN and CDR2 FVKESK. Trimming cost V 6 bases and J 1 base; bases outside gene matches: 11. The CDR3 DNA sequence: TGTGCCAGCAGTCGGGGACTAGCGGGTTCTCAGGGCACAGATACGCAGTATTTT. Translation gives CASSRGLAGSQGTDTQYF.

The CDR3 DNA follows: TGCGCCAGCAGCCCGACAGGGCCCAATCAGCCCCAGCATTTT. Its translation: CASSPTGPNQPQHF. This rearrangement joins TRBV5-1 to TRBJ1-5; 7 positions match TRBD1. The V segment lost 4 bases and the J segment 3 bases; nucleotides outside the gene matches: 4. This CDR3 is built from 14 residues. The germline V gene encodes CDR1 SGHRS and CDR2 YFSETQ.

This clone was observed a few times. The rearrangement uses TRBV4-3 and TRBJ2-5; 7 nucleotides line up with TRBD2. This CDR3 is built from 16 residues. From germline, CDR1 is LGHNA and CDR2 YSLEER. The V gene end was trimmed by 2 bases and the J gene end by 4 bases; junction bases not matched to a gene: 10. In DNA, the CDR3 is TGCGCCAGCAGCCAACGGCTAGCGGACGCGGCAGAGACCCAGTACTTC. Its translation: CASSQRLADAAETQYF.

The J gene is TRBJ1-1, the V gene TRBV7-9; a possible D gene is TRBD1 (6 bases). Germline CDR1 SEHNR, CDR2 FQNEAQ (reference sequence). Between the trimmed V and J ends, which lost 1 base and 1 base, there was a span of 16 bases. The CDR3 is 17 amino acids. The CDR3 protein is CASSLVSSWTENTEAFF. The CDR3 nucleotides are TGTGCCAGCAGCTTAGTCAGCTCTTGGACAGAGAACACTGAAGCTTTCTTT.

This sequence joins TRBV7-9 and TRBJ1-6; 8 bases are a match to TRBD1. The CDR3 contains 15 residues. The V gene end was trimmed by 4 bases and the J gene end by 8 bases; junction bases not matched to a gene: 7. Germline CDR1 SEHNR, CDR2 FQNEAQ (reference sequence). This CDR3 is CASSSGGLTYSPLHF. CDR3 coding DNA: TGTGCCAGCAGCTCAGGGGGCTTAACGTATTCACCCCTCCACTTT. The full variable domain, completed using reference TRBV7-9 and TRBJ1-6, is DTGVSQNPRHKITKRGQNVTFRCDPISEHNRLYWYRQTLGQGPEFLTYFQNEAQLEKSRLLSDRFSAERPKGSFSTLEIQRTEQGDSAMYLCASSSGGLTYSPLHFGNGTRLTVT.

This clone has only a few counts. The chain is built from TRBV19 and TRBJ2-4; TRBD1 matches 8 bases. This CDR3 has 18 residues. V lost 3 bases to trimming and J lost 0 bases; unmatched junction nucleotides: 10. Germline assignment: CDR1 LNHDA and CDR2 SQIVND (reference sequence). The CDR3 here is CASSIGPGQDLAKNIQYF. Written as DNA, the CDR3 is TGTGCCAGTAGTATCGGTCCGGGACAGGACCTAGCCAAAAACATTCAGTACTTC. The complete variable domain, with remaining parts taken from reference TRBV19 and TRBJ2-4, reads DGGITQSPKYLFRKEGQNVTLSCEQNLNHDAMYWYRQDPGQGLRLIYYSQIVNDFQKGDIAEGYSVSREKKESFPLTVTSAQKNPTAFYLCASSIGPGQDLAKNIQYFGAGTRLSVL.

The chain joins TRBV7-9 to TRBJ2-2; D might be TRBD1 (6 bases). Germline assignment: CDR1 SEHNR and CDR2 FQNEAQ (reference sequence). The CDR3 runs to 15 residues. The germline V and J ends were trimmed by 6 bases and 0 bases, with 11 bases remaining between them. CDR3 residues: CASSRTEANTGELFF. The DNA of the CDR3 is TGTGCCAGCAGTCGGACAGAGGCGAACACCGGGGAGCTGTTTTTT.